These 14 T cell receptor beta chains share one sample of origin, sequenced in a study of CD8 T cells in ankylosing spondylitis. MiXCR, applied by TCRdb to the 5' RACE reads, yields one record per CDR3 protein. The data show 150,000 to 200,000 distinct CDR3 sequences, approximately 12% seen once. Specimen: blood, either unsorted or a sorted T cell fraction (not recorded which). These receptors came from a female donor with ankylosing spondylitis or in good health (not recorded which).

This clonotype was detected ten times or more. This chain uses TRBV12-3 or TRBV12-4 with TRBJ1-1, with a possible D match to TRBD1 (6 bases). Trimming took 6 bases from V and 4 from J, leaving 18 bases between them. This CDR3 region has 15 residues. This chain's CDR3 is CASRPPTGRITEAFF. The CDR3 nucleotides are TGTGCCAGCAGACCCCCGACAGGCCGCATCACTGAAGCTTTCTTT.

At least ten counts were recorded for this clonotype. This chain links TRBV7-9 with TRBJ2-7; no clear D gene. The germline CDR1 and CDR2 sequences are SEHNR and FQNEAQ (reference sequence). The CDR3 spans 17 residues. V was trimmed by 2 bases and J by 1 base, leaving 18 bases between them. The CDR3 sequence is CASSLSSASPFSYEQYF. CDR3 sequence (DNA): TGTGCCAGCAGCTTAAGTTCCGCCAGCCCCTTTTCCTACGAGCAGTACTTC.

This clonotype was counted at least ten times. V gene TRBV7-6 combines with J gene TRBJ2-5; TRBD2 matches 9 bases. CDR1 and CDR2 (germline): SGHVS, FNYEAQ. The V and J ends lost 5 bases and 10 bases, in that order; junction bases with no gene match: 14. This CDR3 region has 15 residues. The DNA for the CDR3 is TGTGCCAGCAGCCCCGGACTAGCGAAAGTTAAAGACCAGTACTTC. Amino acids: CASSPGLAKVKDQYF.

In regard to this clonotype: This could be a read error, since a much larger clone is one nucleotide away. The V gene is TRBV3-1, the J gene TRBJ1-5, with 9 bases that match TRBD1. Per the germline V gene, CDR1 is LGHDT and CDR2 is YNNKEL (reference sequence). With 0 bases clipped from V and 1 base from J, the junction kept 1 base outside the gene matches. The length of the CDR3 is 16 residues. CDR3 nucleotides: TGTGCCAGCAGCCAAGAAACAGGGGGCAGCAATCAGCCCCAGCATTTT. Its protein product is CASSQETGGSNQPQHF. The full variable domain, completed using reference TRBV3-1 and TRBJ1-5, is DTAVSQTPKYLVTQMGNDKSIKCEQNLGHDTMYWYKQDSKKFLKIMFSYNNKELIINETVPNRFSPKSPDKAHLNLHINSLELGDSAVYFCASSQETGGSNQPQHFGDGTRLSIL.

This clonotype was found many times. The CDR3 reads CASSHTSRFLNEQFF. CDR3 nucleotide sequence: TGTGCCAGCAGTCACACTAGCCGCTTTTTAAATGAGCAGTTCTTC. V gene TRBV12-3 or TRBV12-4 combines with J gene TRBJ2-1; weak D call: TRBD2 (6 bases). V lost 5 bases and J 7 bases, leaving 18 bases between the germline ends. The length of the CDR3 is 15 residues.

V gene TRBV5-1 combines with J gene TRBJ2-1, with TRBD2 as a possible D gene (6 bases). Germline V lookup: CDR1 SGHRS, CDR2 YFSETQ. Trimming left V 4 bases short and J 0 bases short, with 11 bases between. The CDR3 has 15 amino acids. The CDR3 reads CASSEGGTSYNEQFF. In nucleotides, the CDR3 is TGCGCCAGCAGCGAGGGAGGTACCTCCTACAATGAGCAGTTCTTC.

This clonotype has ten or more counts. This chain connects TRBV5-1 to TRBJ2-1; D ambiguous. In germline, CDR1 is SGHRS, CDR2 YFSETQ. Trimming removed 0 bases from V and 7 bases from J, with 14 bases in between. The CDR3 extends over 15 amino acids. The CDR3 sequence: CASSLEGSLVNEQFF. CDR3 coding DNA: TGCGCCAGCAGCTTGGAAGGTAGCTTGGTAAATGAGCAGTTCTTC.

The chain uses TRBV5-4 and TRBJ2-7; D unclear. The germline V gene encodes CDR1 SGHNT and CDR2 YYREEE (reference sequence). This CDR3 comprises 11 residues. Trimming cost V 2 bases and J 5 bases, with 5 bases left between them. CDR3 amino acids: CASSFNNEQYF. The CDR3 coding sequence is TGTGCCAGCAGCTTTAATAACGAGCAGTACTTC.

The CDR3 sequence: CASSFRGGRGTNTEAFF. The CDR3 bases are TGTGCCAGCAGCTTCCGAGGGGGCAGGGGTACGAACACTGAAGCTTTCTTT. The chain links TRBV7-9 to TRBJ1-1, with 7 positions matching TRBD1. The CDR3 covers 17 residues. The V and J ends lost 3 bases and 1 base, in that order; junction bases with no gene match: 11. Germline V gene sequence: CDR1 SEHNR, CDR2 FQNEAQ (reference sequence). Based on the CDR3 plus reference TRBV7-9 and TRBJ1-1, the full variable domain is DTGVSQNPRHKITKRGQNVTFRCDPISEHNRLYWYRQTLGQGPEFLTYFQNEAQLEKSRLLSDRFSAERPKGSFSTLEIQRTEQGDSAMYLCASSFRGGRGTNTEAFFGQGTRLTVV.

This clonotype was picked up many times. The chain joins TRBV7-8 to TRBJ2-4, with 7 bases lining up with TRBD2. Germline-derived CDR1 and CDR2 are SGHVS and FQNEAQ. J gave up 7 bases and V 5 bases, and 14 bases lay outside the gene matches. The length of the CDR3 is 16 residues. The CDR3 nucleotides are TGTGCCAGCAGCATGGCGGAGGGACTACGGGTCAACATTCAGTACTTC. Amino acid sequence: CASSMAEGLRVNIQYF. Full variable domain (remainder filled in from reference TRBV7-8 and TRBJ2-4): GAGVSQSPRYKVAKRGQDVALRCDPISGHVSLFWYQQALGQGPEFLTYFQNEAQLDKSGLPSDRFFAERPEGSVSTLKIQRTQQEDSAVYLCASSMAEGLRVNIQYFGAGTRLSVL.

Ten or more counts support this clonotype. The V gene is TRBV7-3, the J gene TRBJ2-3; weak D call: TRBD2 (6 bases). Trimming took 2 bases from V and 4 from J, leaving 10 bases between them. This CDR3 spans 14 amino acids. Germline-derived CDR1 and CDR2 are SGHTA and FQGTGA. CDR3 region: CASSLAGEADTQYF. The CDR3, as DNA: TGTGCCAGCAGCTTAGCCGGGGAGGCAGATACGCAGTATTTT. Filled out from reference TRBV7-3 and TRBJ2-3, the complete variable domain reads GAGVSQTPSNKVTEKGKYVELRCDPISGHTALYWYRQSLGQGPEFLIYFQGTGAADDSGLPNDRFFAVRPEGSVSTLKIQRTERGDSAVYLCASSLAGEADTQYFGPGTRLTVL.

This clonotype was detected many times. The chain is built from TRBV30 and TRBJ2-7, with 13 positions matching TRBD2. V lost 2 bases, J lost 0 bases, and 10 bases stayed unmatched. The CDR3 runs 18 residues. Germline values: CDR1 GTSNPN, CDR2 SVGIG (reference sequence). CDR3 loop: CAWSPSPWTSGSSYEQYF. The CDR3 DNA reads as TGTGCCTGGAGTCCCTCGCCTTGGACTAGCGGGAGCTCCTACGAGCAGTACTTC. The variable domain in full, completed from reference TRBV30 and TRBJ2-7, reads SQTIHQWPATLVQPVGSPLSLECTVEGTSNPNLYWYRQAAGRGLQLLFYSVGIGQISSEVPQNLSASRPQDRQFILSSKKLLLSDSGFYLCAWSPSPWTSGSSYEQYFGPGTRLTVT.

This clonotype showed up just a few times. This chain links TRBV7-2 with TRBJ1-6; 8 bases fit TRBD1. V lost 5 bases and J lost 8; bases outside the gene matches: 5. CDR3 length: 14 residues. The germline V gene encodes CDR1 SGHTA and CDR2 FQGNSA. Here the CDR3 reads CASSPYRGDSPLHF. As DNA, the CDR3 is TGTGCCAGCAGCCCATACAGGGGGGATTCACCCCTCCACTTT.

The rearrangement uses TRBV13 and TRBJ1-6, with a tentative D call TRBD1 (5 bases). The ends were cut back, 3 bases at V and 6 bases at J, with 9 bases in the middle. Per germline, CDR1 PRHDT and CDR2 FYEKMQ (reference sequence). This CDR3 region has 14 residues. The CDR3 nucleotides are TGTGCCAGCAGCTTGGGACGGCTTAATTCACCCCTCCACTTT. Its translation is CASSLGRLNSPLHF.